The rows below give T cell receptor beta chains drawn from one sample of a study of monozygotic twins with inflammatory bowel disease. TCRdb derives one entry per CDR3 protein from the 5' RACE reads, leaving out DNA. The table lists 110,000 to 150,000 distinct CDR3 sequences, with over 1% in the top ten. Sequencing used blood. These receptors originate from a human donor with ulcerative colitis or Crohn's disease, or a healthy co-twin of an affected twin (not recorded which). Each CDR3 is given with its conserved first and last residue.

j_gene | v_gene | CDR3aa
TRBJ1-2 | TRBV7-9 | CASSLATDYGYTF
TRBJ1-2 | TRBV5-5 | CASSPGTGGGYTF
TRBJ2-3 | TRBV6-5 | CASSYWLAGEGGDTQYF
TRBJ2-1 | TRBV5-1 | CASSPGLSGRENNEQFF
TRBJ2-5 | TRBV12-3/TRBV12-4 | CASSSNPTGGGETQYF
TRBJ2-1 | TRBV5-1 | CASSWTSGHNEQFF
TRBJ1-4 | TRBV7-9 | CASSPTGVETEKLFF
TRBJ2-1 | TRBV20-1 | CSARDKFSGGYNEQFF
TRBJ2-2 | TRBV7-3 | CASSLSPGQGAGELFF
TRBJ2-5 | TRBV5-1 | CASSRGTGTGETQYF
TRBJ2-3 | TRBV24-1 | CATSDPTGTGGTDTQYF
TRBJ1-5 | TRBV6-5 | CASSLDRGNNQPQHF
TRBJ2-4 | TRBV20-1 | CSARVSLESGKNIQYF
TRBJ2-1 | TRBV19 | CASSFYRDDEQFF
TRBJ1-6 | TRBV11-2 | CASSFYRDEPNSPLHF
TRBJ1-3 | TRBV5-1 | CASSPTGYSGNTIYF
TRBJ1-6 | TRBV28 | CASRRDRGYNNSPLHF
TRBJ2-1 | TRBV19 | CASSLGSSGTYNEQFF
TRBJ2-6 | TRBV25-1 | CASSETRGMRGANVLTF
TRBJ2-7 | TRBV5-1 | CASSLRMIEQYF
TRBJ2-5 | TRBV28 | CASSFWTSGQETQYF
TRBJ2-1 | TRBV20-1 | CSATPLGVEQFF
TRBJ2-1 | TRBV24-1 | CATSEKGQGFYNEQFF
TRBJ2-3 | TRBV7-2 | CASSFSAPRLTDTQYF
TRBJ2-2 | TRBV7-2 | CASSLVAGGELFF
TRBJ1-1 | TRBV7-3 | CASSLRSADEAFF
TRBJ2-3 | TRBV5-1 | CASSRGLGASTDTQYF
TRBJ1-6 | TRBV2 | CASSEQTGGGSPLHF
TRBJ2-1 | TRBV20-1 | CSARDAGSSYNEQFF
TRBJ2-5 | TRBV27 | CASSLPRGGVNETQYF
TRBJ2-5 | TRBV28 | CASRTTSFQETQYF
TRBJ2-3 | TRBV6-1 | CASSPSQSTDTQYF
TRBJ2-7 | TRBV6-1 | CASRASSLEQYF
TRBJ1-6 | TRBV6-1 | CASRTSGALGGPLHF
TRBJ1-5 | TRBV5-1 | CASSLSGTGNQPQHF
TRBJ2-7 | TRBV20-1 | CSARMDSVSYEQYF
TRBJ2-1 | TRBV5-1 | CASRATGTSGNNEQFF
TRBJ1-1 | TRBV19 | CASSINRGRDTEAFF
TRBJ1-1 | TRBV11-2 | CASRQNRLGTEAFF
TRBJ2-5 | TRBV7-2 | CASSLGTSAGGQETQYF